This T cell receptor beta chain was captured by sequencing in a study of technical replicates of blood from a few donors. In germline, CDR1 is MGHRA, CDR2 YSYEKL. The CDR3 is 17 residues long. The trim removed 0 bases at V and 6 bases at J, leaving 12 bases unmatched. Here immunoSEQ multiplex PCR was the method, and the copy in TCRdb shows in-frame clones only, minus some. The repertoire holds 60,000 to 85,000 clones, approximately 97% seen once, with approximately 0.2% in the top ten. The sequenced sample was T cells isolated from PBMCs. The rearrangement links TRBV4-1 to TRBJ2-7; TRBD2 aligns across 9 bases. This sequence was found in a human donor in good health. The CDR3 coding sequence is TGCGCCAGCAGCCAAGAAGCGGGAGGCCTTTACTTGGCCGAGCAGTACTTC. Protein: CASSQEAGGLYLAEQYF.